The following is a TCR beta chain sequence with its context. Sequencing was performed with immunoSEQ multiplex PCR; in TCRdb, only in-frame clones are kept and a portion is missing. The sample lists about 59,000 clones; approximately 67% were seen once. This specimen comes from a study of radiotherapy plus CTLA-4 blockade in lung cancer. This TCR came from a human donor with non-small cell lung cancer whose response to radiotherapy plus ipilimumab could not be evaluated. The input for sequencing was peripheral blood, taken from a patient treated with radiotherapy plus ipilimumab.

This CDR3 is CASTPGDTSGANVLTF. Here the CDR3 DNA reads TGTGCCAGTACCCCAGGGGACACCTCTGGGGCCAACGTCCTGACTTTC. The chain carries TRBV19 and TRBJ2-6; tentative D call: TRBD1 (6 bases). Between the trimmed V and J ends, which lost 7 bases and 0 bases, there was a span of 13 bases. The CDR3 contains 16 residues. CDR1 and CDR2 from the germline V gene are LNHDA and SQIVND (reference sequence). Combining the CDR3 with reference TRBV19 and TRBJ2-6 gives the whole variable domain DGGITQSPKYLFRKEGQNVTLSCEQNLNHDAMYWYRQDPGQGLRLIYYSQIVNDFQKGDIAEGYSVSREKKESFPLTVTSAQKNPTAFYLCASTPGDTSGANVLTFGAGSRLTVL.